These 21 T cell receptor beta chains were sequenced from one sample in a study of blood T cell repertoires in COVID-19. Some clones are missing from TCRdb's copy, which holds only in-frame ones; the method was immunoSEQ multiplex PCR. The sample has about 160,000 clones, 81% seen once. Sequencing used peripheral blood. Receptors originate from a man between 60 and 75 years old with active or convalescent COVID-19.

The chain carries TRBV5-6 and TRBJ1-4; the match to TRBD1 covers 11 bases. With 4 bases clipped from V and 0 bases from J, the junction kept 5 bases outside the gene matches. The CDR3 covers 17 residues. CDR1 and CDR2 from the germline V gene are SGHDT and YYEEEE. CDR3 sequence reads: CASSAGTGGATNEKLFF. CDR3 nucleotides: TGTGCCAGCAGCGCCGGGACAGGGGGAGCAACTAATGAAAAACTGTTTTTT. Complete variable domain (other parts from reference TRBV5-6 and TRBJ1-4): DAGVTQSPTHLIKTRGQQVTLRCSPKSGHDTVSWYQQALGQGPQFIFQYYEEEERQRGNFPDRFSGHQFPNYSSELNVNALLLGDSALYLCASSAGTGGATNEKLFFGSGTQLSVL.

The chain couples TRBV5-4 to TRBJ1-4; 8 bases are shared with TRBD1. CDR1 is SGHNT and CDR2 is YYREEE in the germline V gene (reference sequence). J was trimmed by 6 bases and V by 4 bases; bases with no gene match: 2. The CDR3 runs to 13 residues. Here the CDR3 DNA reads TGTGCCAGCAGCCCAGGGGGCGATGAAAAACTGTTTTTT. It encodes CASSPGGDEKLFF.

V usage is TRBV2 and J usage is TRBJ2-3; a weak D match, TRBD2 (6 bases). Trimming removed 8 bases at V and 5 bases at J, with 11 bases between. The CDR3 has 12 residues. Germline lookup yields CDR1 SNHLY and CDR2 FYNNEI. The CDR3 loop is CASFPGGDTQYF. CDR3 DNA: TGTGCCAGCTTCCCCGGGGGAGATACGCAGTATTTT.

This chain links TRBV2 with TRBJ2-1, with 11 bases lining up with TRBD2. CDR1 SNHLY and CDR2 FYNNEI come from the germline V gene. The CDR3 length is 14 residues. V shed 6 bases, J shed 9 bases, and the junction held 7 bases outside the gene matches. CDR3 loop: CASRVAGGPGEQFF. In DNA form, the CDR3 reads TGTGCCAGCAGGGTAGCGGGAGGGCCAGGTGAGCAGTTCTTC. The variable domain in full, completed from reference TRBV2 and TRBJ2-1, reads EPEVTQTPSHQVTQMGQEVILRCVPISNHLYFYWYRQILGQKVEFLVSFYNNEISEKSEIFDDQFSVERPDGSNFTLKIRSTKLEDSAMYFCASRVAGGPGEQFFGPGTRLTVL.

The chain is built from TRBV12-3 or TRBV12-4 and TRBJ1-2, with D possibly matching TRBD1 (5 bases). V was cut by 3 bases and J by 6 bases, with 11 bases left in between. The CDR3 length is 13 residues. The CDR3 loop is CASSFTRVDGYTF. CDR3 nucleotides: TGTGCCAGCAGTTTCACCAGGGTCGATGGCTACACCTTC.

V and J are TRBV24-1 and TRBJ1-4; tentatively, D is TRBD1 (6 bases). V lost 2 bases and J 6 bases, leaving 15 bases between the germline ends. Germline CDR1 KGHDR, CDR2 SFDVKD. The CDR3 loop spans 16 amino acids. In DNA form, the CDR3 reads TGTGCCACCAGTGATTCTCAGGGGAAGGGGGATGAAAAACTGTTTTTT. Translated, it gives CATSDSQGKGDEKLFF.

This chain links TRBV24-1 with TRBJ2-2; a weak D match, TRBD1 (5 bases). Trimming removed 4 bases at V and 4 bases at J, with 6 bases between. The CDR3 is 13 residues long. From germline, CDR1 is KGHDR and CDR2 SFDVKD. CDR3 protein: CATSDTGTGELFF. For the CDR3, the DNA is TGTGCCACCAGTGACACAGGCACCGGGGAGCTGTTTTTT.

J is TRBJ2-2 and V is TRBV9; 8 bases match TRBD2. Germline loops: CDR1 SGDLS, CDR2 YYNGEE. The trim removed 0 bases at V and 3 bases at J, leaving 7 bases unmatched. CDR3 length equals 17 residues. The CDR3 loop is CASSVAPPGGHTGELFF. CDR3 in DNA: TGTGCCAGCAGCGTAGCTCCCCCGGGGGGGCACACCGGGGAGCTGTTTTTT.

The rearrangement links TRBV5-1 to TRBJ2-1, with 10 bases lining up with TRBD2. V shed 5 bases, J shed 6 bases, and the junction held 8 bases outside the gene matches. Germline-derived CDR1 and CDR2 are SGHRS and YFSETQ. The CDR3 loop spans 15 amino acids. The chain's CDR3 is CASSAYSGRSNEQFF. In nucleotides, the CDR3 is TGCGCCAGCAGTGCATATAGCGGGAGGAGCAATGAGCAGTTCTTC. Based on the CDR3 plus reference TRBV5-1 and TRBJ2-1, the full variable domain is KAGVTQTPRYLIKTRGQQVTLSCSPISGHRSVSWYQQTPGQGLQFLFEYFSETQRNKGNFPGRFSGRQFSNSRSEMNVSTLELGDSALYLCASSAYSGRSNEQFFGPGTRLTVL.

V gene TRBV5-1 combines with J gene TRBJ2-7; 10 bases are a match to TRBD1. V lost 5 bases to trimming and J lost 8 bases; unmatched junction nucleotides: 10. This CDR3 spans 14 amino acids. CDR1 and CDR2 from the germline V gene are SGHRS and YFSETQ. Written as DNA, the CDR3 is TGCGCCAGCAGTCCCTGGACAGGGGGGTCCCAGCAGTACTTC. Encoded protein: CASSPWTGGSQQYF.

This clone was counted a few times. The CDR3 sequence is CASSATRQGTEAFF. CDR3 in DNA: TGCGCCAGCAGTGCGACAAGGCAGGGCACTGAAGCTTTCTTT. The J gene is TRBJ1-1, the V gene TRBV10-1; D may be TRBD1 (5 bases). The CDR3 runs to 14 residues. Germline lookup yields CDR1 WNHNN and CDR2 SYGVQD (reference sequence). The V and J ends lost 4 bases and 4 bases respectively, with 13 bases between them.

J is TRBJ2-1 and V is TRBV9; TRBD1 matches 10 bases. Germline V gene data show CDR1 as SGDLS and CDR2 as YYNGEE. This CDR3 contains 15 residues. V lost 3 bases and J lost 4; bases outside the gene matches: 4. In nucleotides, the CDR3 is TGTGCCAGCAGCGCAGGACAGGGGGATTACAATGAGCAGTTCTTC. It encodes CASSAGQGDYNEQFF.

J is TRBJ2-6 and V is TRBV6-5; D might be TRBD1 (6 bases). The CDR3 runs 16 residues. With 0 bases removed from V and 1 base from J, the gap between germline ends came to 7 bases. Germline CDR1 reads MNHEY; CDR2 reads SVGAGI. CDR3 sequence reads: CASSYSTGSGANVLTF. DNA for the CDR3: TGTGCCAGCAGTTACTCAACAGGGTCTGGGGCCAACGTCCTGACTTTC.

This chain connects TRBV18 to TRBJ1-4; D might be TRBD1 (6 bases). The CDR3 is 14 amino acids. V lost 3 bases, J lost 4 bases, and 9 bases lay in between. The germline CDR1 and CDR2 sequences are KGHSH and LQKENI. The CDR3 loop is CASSPDSHNEKLFF. Here the CDR3 DNA reads TGTGCCAGCTCACCGGACAGTCATAATGAAAAACTGTTTTTT.

The chain couples TRBV7-3 to TRBJ1-1; unclear D gene. This CDR3 region has 13 residues. Between the trimmed V and J ends, which lost 2 bases and 3 bases, there was a span of 7 bases. The germline gives CDR1 SGHTA, CDR2 FQGTGA. The CDR3, as DNA: TGTGCCAGCAGCTTATATCAGGACACTGAAGCTTTCTTT. It codes for CASSLYQDTEAFF.

CDR3 amino acids: CASRQGSIGTEAFF. The CDR3 DNA follows: TGTGCCAGCAGACAGGGGAGCATTGGGACTGAAGCTTTCTTT. The chain has TRBV28 and TRBJ1-1, with 7 bases lining up with TRBD1. CDR1 MDHEN and CDR2 SYDVKM come from the germline V gene. J gave up 5 bases and V 6 bases, and 9 bases lay outside the gene matches. This CDR3 spans 14 amino acids.

The V and J genes are TRBV6-5 and TRBJ1-4, with D maybe TRBD1 (6 bases). The germline CDR1 and CDR2 sequences are MNHEY and SVGAGI. The CDR3 extends over 12 amino acids. The V end lost 6 bases, the J end lost 7 bases, and 9 bases lay between the germline ends. This chain's CDR3 is CASRGAGEKLFF. The CDR3, as DNA: TGTGCCAGCAGGGGGGCAGGTGAAAAACTGTTTTTT.

The rearrangement uses TRBV29-1 and TRBJ1-4; 8 bases are shared with TRBD1. Germline V gives CDR1 SQVTM, CDR2 ANQGSEA. The CDR3 sequence is 11 residues long. Losses at the gene ends were 4 bases for V and 8 bases for J; bases not matched to a gene: 0. This CDR3 is CSVGTGEKLFF. The CDR3 nucleotides read TGCAGCGTTGGGACAGGGGAAAAACTGTTTTTT.

V usage is TRBV9 and J usage is TRBJ2-5, with 7 bases aligning to TRBD2. The CDR3 loop spans 14 amino acids. V was pared by 3 bases and J by 2 bases, with 4 bases of the junction left unmatched. Germline values: CDR1 SGDLS, CDR2 YYNGEE. CDR3 protein: CASSAGGLQETQYF. Here the CDR3 DNA reads TGTGCCAGCAGCGCGGGAGGCCTACAAGAGACCCAGTACTTC.

The rearrangement links TRBV3-1 (or the pseudogene TRBV3-2) to TRBJ2-7; possibly TRBD2 for D (5 bases). The CDR3 has 13 residues. Germline V gives CDR1 LGHDT, CDR2 YNNKEL (reference sequence). Deletions cut 2 bases from V and 6 bases from J, with 11 bases between. DNA of the CDR3: TGTGCCAGCAGCCAATGGGGAGCAACCGAGCAGTACTTC. Residues: CASSQWGATEQYF.

The chain combines TRBV25-1 with TRBJ1-2; D is undetermined. Looked up from germline, CDR1 is MGHDK and CDR2 is SYGVNS. The length of the CDR3 is 12 residues. The ends were cut back, 3 bases at V and 3 bases at J, with 5 bases in the middle. The CDR3 DNA sequence: TGTGCCAGCAGTGAGGCTGACTATGGCTACACCTTC. Translation: CASSEADYGYTF.